What follows describes a single TCR beta chain. The antigen this receptor binds is unknown. No much larger clonotype is one base removed from it; base qualities were not supplied. During colonoscopy, one to two rectal pinch biopsies were obtained for research purposes. Before the diagnostic colonoscopy, none of the ulcerative colitis patients had been given immunosuppressive medication. Before DNA isolation, rectal biopsies were subjected to proteinase K digestion. The Wizard kit (Promega) was used to extract genomic DNA from blood and intestinal samples. The sample is drawn from a study of pediatric ulcerative colitis (dated by TCRdb to the late 2010s). With regard to the full study: Among the ulcerative colitis patients, about seven had pancolitis and two had left-sided colitis, and histology in every patient was consistent with ulcerative colitis. From under ten newly diagnosed, treatment-naive pediatric ulcerative colitis patients and a few non-IBD control children, paired blood and rectal samples were collected. By Pediatric Ulcerative Colitis Activity Index, mild disease was classified in two patients, moderate disease in several and acute severe colitis in three. Broader findings and caveats from the paper: With only four individuals, the healthy control group was small. Blood-derived T cells may have been included in rectal pinch biopsies, especially in patients with overt colitis. Repertoires were derived from total lymphocyte DNA, so rare subsets such as regulatory T cells may have patterns not reflected. Autologous blood-rectal clonal overlap was significantly higher in ulcerative colitis patients than in controls, suggesting increased T cell trafficking to inflamed tissue. Two rectal CDR3 clonotypes were detected in all ulcerative colitis patients and were not detected in any of the controls. Features of the rectal repertoire distinguished controls, mild-moderate colitis patients and acute severe colitis patients, and in acute severe colitis, rectal diversity was reduced because of clonal expansions. For technical reasons, blood samples from a couple of patients gave substantially fewer templates, and these samples were excluded from the blood-rectal overlap analysis.

CDR1 and CDR2, per the germline V gene (reference sequence), are GTSNPN and SVGIG. From cysteine to phenylalanine, the CDR3 is 13 amino acids long. The DNA shown is the 39-base CDR3, in frame from base 1. V is pared back by 5 bases and J by 0 bases, with 5 bases lying between the germline termini. Rearranged CDR3 beta regions were amplified from genomic DNA with multiplex V and J primers using the immunoSEQ TRB Survey service. Survey-level sequencing depth of up to 500,000 reads per sample was used to keep depth equal across samples. The libraries were purified, combined into pools and sequenced with Illumina technology. The authors processed their data as follows. Productive clonality, sample overlap, pairwise scatters, CDR3 beta length, V/D/J gene usage and productiveness were all assessed with the immunoSEQ online tools. Calculated diversity was the number of unique rearrangements divided by total templates times 100; Shannon and Simpson indices were also computed. Principal component analysis used the R prcomp function and ggbiplot package on Z-score normalized data. Morisita's index was used to measure clonal overlap between blood and rectum within each subject. In TCRdb, the immuneACCESS table is reduced to in-frame sequences with V and J assigned. These tables do not hold every clone; where another copy was compared, an unresolved V gene accounts for under half, and the others remain unexplained. The DNA gave D and trimming, while V, J and clone size come from that table. The sample table contains about 36,000 clones; only one count was recorded for more than 70% of them. 0.65% to 0.95% of the sample is in the top ten clones.

This clonotype originated in a boy aged 5-17 years with moderate ulcerative colitis. Sequencing used gut tissue. In this chain, TRBV30 is recombined with TRBJ1-6, with the D gene not confidently named. The bases are TGTGCCTGGGCCAGCTCCTATAATTCACCCCTCCACTTT. Protein translation: CAWASSYNSPLHF.